A selection of T cell receptor beta chains follows, all from one sample in a study of cytomegalovirus exposure and HLA in healthy donors. The data were produced by immunoSEQ multiplex PCR, yet TCRdb's version contains in-frame clones alone and is incomplete. The sample carries around 140,000 clones, 88% recorded once. The material sequenced was PBMCs. These receptors came from a middle-aged woman in good health and CMV-seronegative. The CDR3 runs from the conserved cysteine through the conserved F or W. The D gene is left open where the match is weak. For some rows the clone size is stated as once, few or many, or as a class when expanded; others skip it.

v_call: TRBV7-8
j_call: TRBJ2-1
clone_size: once
cdr3_length: 13
d_call: -
cdr3_aa: CASSLGAGYEQFF
cdr3_nt: TGTGCCAGCAGCTTAGGAGCGGGCTATGAGCAGTTCTTC

v_call: TRBV7-9
j_call: TRBJ2-4
clone_size: -
cdr3_length: 14
d_call: -
cdr3_aa: CASSPEGLGNIQYF
cdr3_nt: TGTGCCAGCAGCCCGGAGGGGCTAGGAAACATTCAGTACTTC

v_call: TRBV25-1
j_call: TRBJ2-1
clone_size: few
cdr3_length: 13
d_call: TRBD2
cdr3_aa: CASLAGGRDEQFF
cdr3_nt: TGTGCCAGCCTAGCGGGAGGGAGGGATGAGCAGTTCTTC

v_call: TRBV5-4
j_call: TRBJ2-2
clone_size: -
cdr3_length: 15
d_call: -
cdr3_aa: CASSRAGRRIGELFF
cdr3_nt: TGTGCCAGCAGCCGGGCGGGGCGGCGAATCGGGGAGCTGTTTTTT

v_call: TRBV5-1
j_call: TRBJ2-1
clone_size: -
cdr3_length: 16
d_call: -
cdr3_aa: CASSLALGLGFNEQFF
cdr3_nt: TGCGCCAGCAGCTTGGCCTTGGGGCTAGGGTTCAATGAGCAGTTCTTC

v_call: TRBV13
j_call: TRBJ2-1
clone_size: -
cdr3_length: 15
d_call: TRBD2
cdr3_aa: CASSLVLAEYNEQFF
cdr3_nt: TGTGCCAGCAGCTTAGTGCTAGCGGAATACAATGAGCAGTTCTTC

v_call: TRBV23-1
j_call: TRBJ2-7
clone_size: -
cdr3_length: 15
d_call: TRBD2
cdr3_aa: CASRTSGRANDEQYF
cdr3_nt: TGCGCCAGCAGGACTAGCGGGAGGGCCAATGACGAGCAGTACTTC

v_call: TRBV7-9
j_call: TRBJ2-6
clone_size: -
cdr3_length: 15
d_call: -
cdr3_aa: CSSSLGGFGANVLTF
cdr3_nt: TGTTCCAGCAGCTTAGGAGGGTTTGGGGCCAACGTCCTGACTTTC

v_call: TRBV4-1
j_call: TRBJ2-3
clone_size: few
cdr3_length: 20
d_call: TRBD2
cdr3_aa: CASSQDHLSSGRLSTDTQYF
cdr3_nt: TGCGCCAGCAGCCAAGATCACTTGTCTAGCGGGAGGCTATCCACAGATACGCAGTATTTT

v_call: TRBV6-6
j_call: TRBJ2-1
clone_size: -
cdr3_length: 12
d_call: -
cdr3_aa: CASSTSELGQFF
cdr3_nt: TGTGCCAGCAGCACCTCCGAGCTTGGGCAGTTCTTC

v_call: TRBV6-5
j_call: TRBJ2-7
clone_size: -
cdr3_length: 11
d_call: -
cdr3_aa: CASSSLYEQYF
cdr3_nt: TGTGCCAGCAGCTCCCTCTACGAGCAGTACTTC

v_call: TRBV10-1
j_call: TRBJ2-3
clone_size: -
cdr3_length: 18
d_call: TRBD1
cdr3_aa: CASSDLSSGQGITDTQYF
cdr3_nt: TGCGCCAGCAGTGACCTATCGTCTGGACAGGGGATCACAGATACGCAGTATTTT

v_call: TRBV6-6
j_call: TRBJ2-7
clone_size: -
cdr3_length: 15
d_call: TRBD1
cdr3_aa: CASSYQWTGKYEQYF
cdr3_nt: TGTGCCAGCAGTTACCAGTGGACAGGGAAATACGAGCAGTACTTC

v_call: TRBV6-5
j_call: TRBJ2-1
clone_size: -
cdr3_length: 15
d_call: -
cdr3_aa: CASSYFEGAPNEQFF
cdr3_nt: TGTGCCAGCAGTTACTTTGAGGGAGCCCCGAATGAGCAGTTCTTC

v_call: TRBV7-8
j_call: TRBJ1-3
clone_size: -
cdr3_length: 14
d_call: -
cdr3_aa: CASSLQAPGNTIYF
cdr3_nt: TGTGCCAGCAGCTTACAGGCCCCTGGAAACACCATATATTTT

v_call: TRBV6-1
j_call: TRBJ2-7
clone_size: -
cdr3_length: 15
d_call: TRBD1
cdr3_aa: CASSLGTGGSYEQYF
cdr3_nt: TGTGCCAGCAGCCTCGGGACAGGGGGCTCCTACGAGCAGTACTTC

v_call: TRBV18
j_call: TRBJ2-1
clone_size: -
cdr3_length: 17
d_call: TRBD1
cdr3_aa: CASSPRLSGGRGNEQFF
cdr3_nt: TGTGCCAGCTCACCACGGTTGTCAGGGGGCCGGGGCAATGAGCAGTTCTTC

v_call: TRBV5-1
j_call: TRBJ2-1
clone_size: -
cdr3_length: 14
d_call: -
cdr3_aa: CASSQGSPRTEQFF
cdr3_nt: TGCGCCAGCAGCCAGGGTTCCCCCCGCACTGAGCAGTTCTTC

v_call: TRBV11-2
j_call: TRBJ2-1
clone_size: -
cdr3_length: 14
d_call: TRBD2
cdr3_aa: CASSSGLAGVRQFF
cdr3_nt: TGTGCCAGCAGCTCTGGACTAGCGGGAGTTCGGCAGTTCTTC

v_call: TRBV28
j_call: TRBJ2-2
clone_size: -
cdr3_length: 19
d_call: TRBD2
cdr3_aa: CASSFPDRGLAGNTGELFF
cdr3_nt: TGTGCCAGCAGTTTTCCCGACAGGGGACTAGCGGGGAACACCGGGGAGCTGTTTTTT

v_call: TRBV27
j_call: TRBJ2-2
clone_size: -
cdr3_length: 14
d_call: -
cdr3_aa: CASSGITGTGELFF
cdr3_nt: TGTGCCAGCAGTGGGATCACGGGAACCGGGGAGCTGTTTTTT

v_call: TRBV5-1
j_call: TRBJ1-4
clone_size: few
cdr3_length: 15
d_call: -
cdr3_aa: CASSEGVGTTEKLFF
cdr3_nt: TGCGCCAGCAGCGAGGGGGTGGGGACCACCGAAAAACTGTTTTTT

v_call: TRBV5-4
j_call: TRBJ2-1
clone_size: -
cdr3_length: 15
d_call: -
cdr3_aa: CASSFGAHAYNEQFF
cdr3_nt: TGTGCCAGCAGCTTTGGGGCTCACGCCTACAATGAGCAGTTCTTC

v_call: TRBV7-2
j_call: TRBJ1-3
clone_size: -
cdr3_length: 14
d_call: -
cdr3_aa: CASSLAGAGNTIYF
cdr3_nt: TGTGCCAGCAGCTTAGCAGGGGCTGGAAACACCATATATTTT

v_call: TRBV28
j_call: TRBJ1-2
clone_size: -
cdr3_length: 15
d_call: -
cdr3_aa: CASSFAEYRADGYTF
cdr3_nt: TGTGCCAGCAGTTTTGCGGAGTACAGGGCAGATGGCTACACCTTC

v_call: TRBV7-9
j_call: TRBJ1-2
clone_size: once
cdr3_length: 11
d_call: -
cdr3_aa: CASSFIDKEAF
cdr3_nt: TGTGCCAGCAGCTTTATCGACAAGGAGGCCTTC

v_call: TRBV7-9
j_call: TRBJ2-7
clone_size: -
cdr3_length: 14
d_call: -
cdr3_aa: CSSSLGTSLYEQYF
cdr3_nt: TGTTCCAGCAGCTTAGGAACTTCCCTCTACGAGCAGTACTTC